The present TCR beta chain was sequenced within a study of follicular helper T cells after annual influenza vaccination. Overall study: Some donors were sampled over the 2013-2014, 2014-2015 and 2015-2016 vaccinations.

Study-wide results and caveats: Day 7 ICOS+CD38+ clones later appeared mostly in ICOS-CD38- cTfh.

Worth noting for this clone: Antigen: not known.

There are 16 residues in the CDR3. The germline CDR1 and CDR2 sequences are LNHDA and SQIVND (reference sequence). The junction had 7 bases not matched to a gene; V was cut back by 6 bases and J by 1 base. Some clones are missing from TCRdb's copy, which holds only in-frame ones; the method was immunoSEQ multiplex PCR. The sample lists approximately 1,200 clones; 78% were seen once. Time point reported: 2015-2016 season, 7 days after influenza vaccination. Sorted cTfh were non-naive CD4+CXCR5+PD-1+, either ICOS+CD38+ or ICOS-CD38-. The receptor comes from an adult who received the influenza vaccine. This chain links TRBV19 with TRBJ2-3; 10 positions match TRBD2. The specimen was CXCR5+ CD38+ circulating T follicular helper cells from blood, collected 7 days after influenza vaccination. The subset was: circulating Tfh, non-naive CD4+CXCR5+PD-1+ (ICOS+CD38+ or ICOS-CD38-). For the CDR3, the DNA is TGTGCCAGTAGGGCTAGCGGGAGCTACCGCACAGATACGCAGTATTTT. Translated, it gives CASRASGSYRTDTQYF.